This T cell receptor (beta chain) stems from a study of brain T cells in children with intractable seizures. This CDR3 spans 15 amino acids. Per germline, CDR1 SGHDN and CDR2 FVKESK. V lost 1 base and J 0 bases, leaving 7 bases between the germline ends. Repertoires were generated with immunoSEQ multiplex PCR, while TCRdb's copy carries only in-frame clones and drops some. The top ten hold 5% to 7.5% of the sample, which has tens of thousands of clones, 90% to 95% seen once. This chain links TRBV14 with TRBJ1-3; D not certain. The sample in question was peripheral blood, obtained at surgery. The TCR originated in a boy younger than 18 with focal cortical dysplasia and intractable seizures. The CDR3, as DNA: TGTGCCAGCAGCCAAGGAAGGGACTCTGGAAACACCATATATTTT. Amino acid sequence: CASSQGRDSGNTIYF.